Presented here are 15 T cell receptor beta chains from one specimen sequenced in a study of stem cell transplantation in POMP-related autoinflammatory disease. Data came from immunoSEQ multiplex PCR; TCRdb stores just in-frame clones and leaves some out. The repertoire holds about 26,000 clones, with around 83% as singletons. Source: CD4+ T cells from PBMCs, taken before stem cell transplantation. Receptor source: a human donor with POMP-related autoinflammation and immune dysregulation (PRAID).

This clone has just one count. The V gene is TRBV7-2, the J gene TRBJ2-1; TRBD2 matches at 7 bases. Trimming removed 5 bases from V and 10 bases from J; junction bases left unmatched: 5. Germline V gives CDR1 SGHTA, CDR2 FQGNSA. This CDR3 spans 12 amino acids. CDR3 coding DNA: TGTGCCAGCAGCCCCGACGGGAGGGAGCAGTTCTTC. Translated, it gives CASSPDGREQFF.

The chain combines TRBV5-6 with TRBJ2-1; D may be TRBD1 (5 bases). Germline CDR1 reads SGHDT; CDR2 reads YYEEEE. The V end was cut by 4 bases, the J end by 10 bases, with 12 bases between. CDR3 length equals 12 residues. CDR3: CASSPKGSEQFF. CDR3 coding DNA: TGTGCCAGCAGCCCCAAGGGGTCCGAGCAGTTCTTC.

The chain has TRBV19 and TRBJ2-7, with 8 bases identical to TRBD2. This CDR3 is 16 amino acids long. V was clipped by 3 bases and J by 3 bases; unmatched bases: 10. Germline V lookup: CDR1 LNHDA, CDR2 SQIVND (reference sequence). The CDR3 region is CASSIRGLGGDYEQYF. In DNA, the CDR3 is TGTGCCAGTAGTATCAGGGGCCTCGGGGGGGACTACGAGCAGTACTTC. Together with reference TRBV19 and TRBJ2-7, the CDR3 gives the full variable domain: DGGITQSPKYLFRKEGQNVTLSCEQNLNHDAMYWYRQDPGQGLRLIYYSQIVNDFQKGDIAEGYSVSREKKESFPLTVTSAQKNPTAFYLCASSIRGLGGDYEQYFGPGTRLTVT.

The V and J genes are TRBV11-2 and TRBJ1-3, with D perhaps TRBD1 (5 bases). This CDR3 contains 15 residues. Trimming stripped 5 bases from V and 6 bases from J, with 17 bases between. CDR1 is SGHAT, CDR2 FQNNGV, per germline. The chain's CDR3 is CASSGRWGSVNTIYF. The CDR3 DNA is TGTGCCAGCAGCGGACGGTGGGGCTCAGTAAACACCATATATTTT.

The chain carries TRBV9 and TRBJ2-7; TRBD1 matches at 7 bases. CDR3 length: 14 amino acids. Germline CDR1 reads SGDLS; CDR2 reads YYNGEE. The V gene end was trimmed by 4 bases and the J gene end by 4 bases; junction bases not matched to a gene: 8. The CDR3 sequence: CASSPRDSIYEQYF. For the CDR3, the DNA is TGTGCCAGCAGCCCCCGGGACAGCATTTACGAGCAGTACTTC.

This clone was seen a single time. The genes are TRBV11-2 and TRBJ2-5; no firm D call. V lost 5 bases, J lost 3 bases, and 13 bases lay in between. The length of the CDR3 is 14 residues. From germline, CDR1 is SGHAT and CDR2 FQNNGV. CDR3 residues: CASSPFGVKETQYF. CDR3 in DNA: TGTGCCAGCAGCCCCTTTGGGGTGAAAGAGACCCAGTACTTC.

The rearrangement joins TRBV5-1 to TRBJ2-7, with D unclear. This CDR3 contains 14 residues. CDR1 and CDR2 from the germline V gene are SGHRS and YFSETQ. Trimming shortened V by 5 bases and J by 2 bases, and 14 bases separated the two germline ends. CDR3 coding DNA: TGCGCCAGCAGATGGGCCCCGCGAACCTACGAGCAGTACTTC. It codes for CASRWAPRTYEQYF.

The chain links TRBV7-8 to TRBJ2-1; 13 nucleotides match TRBD2. Germline CDR1 and CDR2: SGHVS and FQNEAQ. V trimming: 5 bases; J trimming: 7 bases; junction bases outside the gene matches: 5. CDR3 length: 15 residues. The CDR3 is CASSLRLAGGNEQFF. The CDR3 DNA reads TGTGCCAGCAGCCTTAGACTAGCGGGGGGAAATGAGCAGTTCTTC.

This rearrangement joins TRBV21-1 to TRBJ2-7; the table's D call TRBD2 went unverified against the DNA. TRBV21-1 represents a pseudogene. The CDR3 contains 15 residues. The CDR3 is CASSKSPLLRSEQYF. The CDR3 nucleotides are TGTGCCAGCAGCAAATCCCCTCTCCTAAGGAGCGAGCAGTACTTC.

This clone was seen just once. The chain recombines TRBV5-6 with TRBJ1-4, with D uncertain. This CDR3 spans 13 amino acids. Per the germline V gene, CDR1 is SGHDT and CDR2 is YYEEEE. Between the trimmed V and J ends, which lost 0 bases and 5 bases, there was a span of 5 bases. The CDR3 nucleotides read TGTGCCAGCAGCTTGGCGAGAAATGAAAAACTGTTTTTT. This sequence encodes CASSLARNEKLFF.

The chain uses TRBV4-1 and TRBJ2-5, with 12 positions matching TRBD2. Unmatched junction bases numbered 5, after V lost 2 bases and J lost 1 base. Looked up from germline, CDR1 is MGHRA and CDR2 is YSYEKL. There are 17 residues in the CDR3. The CDR3 is CASSQSVGLAGQETQYF. CDR3 DNA sequence: TGCGCCAGCAGCCAATCGGTGGGACTAGCGGGCCAAGAGACCCAGTACTTC.

The chain's CDR3 is CASMYQETQYF. The CDR3 DNA reads as TGTGCCAGCATGTATCAAGAGACCCAGTACTTC. The chain combines TRBV2 with TRBJ2-5; D is unresolved. The CDR3 extends over 11 amino acids. Germline loops: CDR1 SNHLY, CDR2 FYNNEI. Trimming shortened V by 7 bases and J by 2 bases, and 5 bases separated the two germline ends.

This chain links TRBV9 with TRBJ1-1; D is perhaps TRBD1 (6 bases). This CDR3 spans 14 amino acids. With 3 bases removed from V and 5 bases from J, the gap between germline ends came to 14 bases. Germline CDR1 is SGDLS and CDR2 is YYNGEE. CDR3 sequence (DNA): TGTGCCAGCAGCGCTACACAGGGATGGACTGAAGCTTTCTTT. It specifies CASSATQGWTEAFF.

This chain joins TRBV6-5 and TRBJ2-5; 7 nucleotides align to TRBD1. Germline values: CDR1 MNHEY, CDR2 SVGAGI. The CDR3 contains 15 residues. After removal of 2 bases from V and 3 bases from J, the junction contained 6 bases not matched to a gene. The CDR3 is CASSYDPGTEETQYF. CDR3 coding DNA: TGTGCCAGCAGTTACGATCCCGGGACAGAAGAGACCCAGTACTTC.

The rearrangement joins TRBV6-5 to TRBJ1-2, with TRBD1 identical over 7 bases. CDR1 and CDR2 (germline): MNHEY, SVGAGI. The V gene end was trimmed by 11 bases and the J gene end by 4 bases; junction bases not matched to a gene: 10. The CDR3 has 13 amino acids. The CDR3 DNA follows: TGTGCCCTCGTCCGGGACAGACCCTATGGCTACACCTTC. It codes for CALVRDRPYGYTF.